This T cell receptor beta chain was retrieved from a study of blood T cell repertoires in COVID-19. Original methodology: Amplification of reference gene primers provided the estimated nucleated cell counts. TCRdb keeps only in-frame clones here, not all; method: immunoSEQ multiplex PCR. V, J and clone size derive from that table, while D and trimming were established from the DNA sequence. The data show more than 150,000 clones, approximately 78% seen once. This clone was seen only once. Deletions cut 7 bases from V and 11 bases from J, with 17 bases between. This CDR3 has 12 residues. The V gene is TRBV12-3 or TRBV12-4, the J gene TRBJ1-2; D remains ambiguous. The sequencing input was peripheral blood. The sequence derives from a woman aged 80 or over with active or convalescent COVID-19. Written as DNA, the CDR3 is TGTGCCAGCAATGAGGGCTCACCCCTGTACACCTTC. Its translation is CASNEGSPLYTF.